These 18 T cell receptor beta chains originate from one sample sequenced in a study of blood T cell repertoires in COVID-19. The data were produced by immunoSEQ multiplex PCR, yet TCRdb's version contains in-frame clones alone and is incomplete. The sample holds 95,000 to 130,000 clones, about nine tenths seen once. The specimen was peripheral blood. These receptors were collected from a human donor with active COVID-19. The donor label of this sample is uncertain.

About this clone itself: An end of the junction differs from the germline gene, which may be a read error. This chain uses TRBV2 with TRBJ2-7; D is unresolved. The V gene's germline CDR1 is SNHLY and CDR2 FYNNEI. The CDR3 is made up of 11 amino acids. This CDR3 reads CASSPDSSKSF. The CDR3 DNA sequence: TGTGCCAGCAGCCCCGACTCATCCAAGTCCTTC.

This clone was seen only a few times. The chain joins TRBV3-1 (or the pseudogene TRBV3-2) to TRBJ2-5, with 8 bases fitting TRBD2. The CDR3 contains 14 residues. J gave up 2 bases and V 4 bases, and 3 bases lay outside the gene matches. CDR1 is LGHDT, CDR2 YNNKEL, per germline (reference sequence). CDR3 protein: CASSLGLAQETQYF. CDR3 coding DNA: TGTGCCAGCAGCCTCGGACTAGCTCAAGAGACCCAGTACTTC.

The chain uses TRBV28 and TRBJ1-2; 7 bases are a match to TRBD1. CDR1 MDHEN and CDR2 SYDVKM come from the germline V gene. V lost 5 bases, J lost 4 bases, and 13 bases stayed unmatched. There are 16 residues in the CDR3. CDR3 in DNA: TGTGCCAGCAGTCTGACTGGGACAGCTTCGTCCTATGGCTACACCTTC. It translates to CASSLTGTASSYGYTF.

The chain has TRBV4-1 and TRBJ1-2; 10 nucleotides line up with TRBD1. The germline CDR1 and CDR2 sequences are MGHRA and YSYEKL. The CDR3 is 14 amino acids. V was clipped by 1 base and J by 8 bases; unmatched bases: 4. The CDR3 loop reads CASSQGDRGKGYTF. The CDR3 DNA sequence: TGCGCCAGCAGCCAAGGGGACAGGGGTAAGGGCTACACCTTC.

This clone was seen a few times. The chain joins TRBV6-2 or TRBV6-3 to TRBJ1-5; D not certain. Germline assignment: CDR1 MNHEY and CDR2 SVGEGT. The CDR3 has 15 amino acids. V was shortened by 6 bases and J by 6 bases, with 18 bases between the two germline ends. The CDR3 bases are TGTGCCAGCAGCTATAGGAGGACGAGTTTTCAGCCCCAGCATTTT. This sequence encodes CASSYRRTSFQPQHF.

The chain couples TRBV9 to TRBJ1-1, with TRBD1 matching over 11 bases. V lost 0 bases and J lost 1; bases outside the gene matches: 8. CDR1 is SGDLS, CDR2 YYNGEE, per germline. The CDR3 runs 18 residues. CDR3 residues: CASSVDGTGGLKNTEAFF. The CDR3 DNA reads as TGTGCCAGCAGCGTAGACGGGACAGGGGGACTTAAGAACACTGAAGCTTTCTTT.

DNA of the CDR3: TGCGCCAGCAGCCAAGAACCTCCGGGGAGCACAGATACGCAGTATTTT. Amino acid sequence: CASSQEPPGSTDTQYF. The chain has TRBV4-3 and TRBJ2-3; maybe TRBD2 (5 bases). Germline CDR1 is LGHNA and CDR2 is YSLEER. CDR3 size: 16 residues. The ends were cut back, 0 bases at V and 0 bases at J, with 10 bases in the middle.

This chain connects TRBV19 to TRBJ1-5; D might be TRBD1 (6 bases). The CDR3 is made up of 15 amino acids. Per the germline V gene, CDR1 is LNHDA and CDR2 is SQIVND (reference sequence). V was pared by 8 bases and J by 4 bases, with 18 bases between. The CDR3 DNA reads TGTGCCAGTTTTCCTACAGGGATAACTAATCAGCCCCAGCATTTT. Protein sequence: CASFPTGITNQPQHF.

CDR3 DNA: TGTGCCAGCAGCTTGTTTGGACAGGGTATTACGAACACTGAAGCTTTCTTT. Its protein product is CASSLFGQGITNTEAFF. This chain uses TRBV5-4 with TRBJ1-1, with 8 positions matching TRBD1. The CDR3 has 17 residues. CDR1 SGHNT and CDR2 YYREEE come from the germline V gene (reference sequence). V was pared by 1 base and J by 1 base, with 9 bases of the junction left unmatched.

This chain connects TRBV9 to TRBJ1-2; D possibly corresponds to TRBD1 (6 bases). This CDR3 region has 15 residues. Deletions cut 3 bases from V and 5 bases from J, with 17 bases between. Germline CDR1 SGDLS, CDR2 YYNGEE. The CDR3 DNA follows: TGTGCCAGCAGCGAGTATCGGGGGGCTGGGTATGGCTACACCTTC. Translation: CASSEYRGAGYGYTF.

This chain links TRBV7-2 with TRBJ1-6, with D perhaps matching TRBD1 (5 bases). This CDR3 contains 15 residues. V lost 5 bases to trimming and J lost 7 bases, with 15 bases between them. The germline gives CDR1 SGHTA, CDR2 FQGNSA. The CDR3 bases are TGTGCCAGCAGCCCCCAGGGAACGGCAAATTCACCCCTCCACTTT. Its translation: CASSPQGTANSPLHF.

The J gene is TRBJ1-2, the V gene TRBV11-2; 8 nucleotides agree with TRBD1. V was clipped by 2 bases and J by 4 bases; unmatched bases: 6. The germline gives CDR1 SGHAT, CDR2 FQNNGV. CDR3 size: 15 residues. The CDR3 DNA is TGTGCCAGCAGCTTAACAGGGGGGTCCCTCTATGGCTACACCTTC. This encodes CASSLTGGSLYGYTF.

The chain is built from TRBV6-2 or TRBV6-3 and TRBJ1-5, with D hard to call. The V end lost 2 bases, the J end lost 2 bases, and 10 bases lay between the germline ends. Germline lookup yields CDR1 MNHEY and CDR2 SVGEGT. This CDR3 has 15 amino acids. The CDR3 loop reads CASSYPGLGNQPQHF. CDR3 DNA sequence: TGTGCCAGCAGTTACCCGGGGTTGGGCAATCAGCCCCAGCATTTT.

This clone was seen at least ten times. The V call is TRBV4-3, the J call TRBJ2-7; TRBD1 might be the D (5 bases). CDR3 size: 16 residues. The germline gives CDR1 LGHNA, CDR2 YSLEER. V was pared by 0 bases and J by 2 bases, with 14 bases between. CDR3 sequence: CASSQDSWTPTYEQYF. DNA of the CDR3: TGCGCCAGCAGCCAAGATTCTTGGACACCTACCTACGAGCAGTACTTC.

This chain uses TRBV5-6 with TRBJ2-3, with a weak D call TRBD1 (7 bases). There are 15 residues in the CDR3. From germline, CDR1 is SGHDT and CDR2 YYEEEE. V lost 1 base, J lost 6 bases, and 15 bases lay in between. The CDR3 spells CASSLPEGATDTQYF. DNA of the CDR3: TGTGCCAGCAGCTTGCCGGAGGGGGCTACTGATACGCAGTATTTT.

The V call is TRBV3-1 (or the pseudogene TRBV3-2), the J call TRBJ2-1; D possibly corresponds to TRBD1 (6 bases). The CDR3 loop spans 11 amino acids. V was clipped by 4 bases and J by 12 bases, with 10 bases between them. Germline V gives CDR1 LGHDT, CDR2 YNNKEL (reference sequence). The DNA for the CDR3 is TGTGCCAGCAGCCGCCAGGGGTTGCAGTTCTTC. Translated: CASSRQGLQFF.

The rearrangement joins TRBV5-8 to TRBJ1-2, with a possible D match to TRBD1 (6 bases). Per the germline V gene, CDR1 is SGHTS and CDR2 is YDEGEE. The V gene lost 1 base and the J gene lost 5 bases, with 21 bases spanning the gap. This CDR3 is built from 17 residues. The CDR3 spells CASSLFTGGGANYGYTF. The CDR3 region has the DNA TGTGCCAGCAGCTTGTTCACCGGTGGGGGGGCGAATTATGGCTACACCTTC.

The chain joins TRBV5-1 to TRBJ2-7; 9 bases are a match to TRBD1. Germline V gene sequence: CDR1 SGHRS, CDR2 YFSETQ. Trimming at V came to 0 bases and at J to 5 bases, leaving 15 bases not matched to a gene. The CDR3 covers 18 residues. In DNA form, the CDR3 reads TGCGCCAGCAGCTTGGAGCGGGACAGGGAACACTCGGGGGACGAGCAGTACTTC. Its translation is CASSLERDREHSGDEQYF.